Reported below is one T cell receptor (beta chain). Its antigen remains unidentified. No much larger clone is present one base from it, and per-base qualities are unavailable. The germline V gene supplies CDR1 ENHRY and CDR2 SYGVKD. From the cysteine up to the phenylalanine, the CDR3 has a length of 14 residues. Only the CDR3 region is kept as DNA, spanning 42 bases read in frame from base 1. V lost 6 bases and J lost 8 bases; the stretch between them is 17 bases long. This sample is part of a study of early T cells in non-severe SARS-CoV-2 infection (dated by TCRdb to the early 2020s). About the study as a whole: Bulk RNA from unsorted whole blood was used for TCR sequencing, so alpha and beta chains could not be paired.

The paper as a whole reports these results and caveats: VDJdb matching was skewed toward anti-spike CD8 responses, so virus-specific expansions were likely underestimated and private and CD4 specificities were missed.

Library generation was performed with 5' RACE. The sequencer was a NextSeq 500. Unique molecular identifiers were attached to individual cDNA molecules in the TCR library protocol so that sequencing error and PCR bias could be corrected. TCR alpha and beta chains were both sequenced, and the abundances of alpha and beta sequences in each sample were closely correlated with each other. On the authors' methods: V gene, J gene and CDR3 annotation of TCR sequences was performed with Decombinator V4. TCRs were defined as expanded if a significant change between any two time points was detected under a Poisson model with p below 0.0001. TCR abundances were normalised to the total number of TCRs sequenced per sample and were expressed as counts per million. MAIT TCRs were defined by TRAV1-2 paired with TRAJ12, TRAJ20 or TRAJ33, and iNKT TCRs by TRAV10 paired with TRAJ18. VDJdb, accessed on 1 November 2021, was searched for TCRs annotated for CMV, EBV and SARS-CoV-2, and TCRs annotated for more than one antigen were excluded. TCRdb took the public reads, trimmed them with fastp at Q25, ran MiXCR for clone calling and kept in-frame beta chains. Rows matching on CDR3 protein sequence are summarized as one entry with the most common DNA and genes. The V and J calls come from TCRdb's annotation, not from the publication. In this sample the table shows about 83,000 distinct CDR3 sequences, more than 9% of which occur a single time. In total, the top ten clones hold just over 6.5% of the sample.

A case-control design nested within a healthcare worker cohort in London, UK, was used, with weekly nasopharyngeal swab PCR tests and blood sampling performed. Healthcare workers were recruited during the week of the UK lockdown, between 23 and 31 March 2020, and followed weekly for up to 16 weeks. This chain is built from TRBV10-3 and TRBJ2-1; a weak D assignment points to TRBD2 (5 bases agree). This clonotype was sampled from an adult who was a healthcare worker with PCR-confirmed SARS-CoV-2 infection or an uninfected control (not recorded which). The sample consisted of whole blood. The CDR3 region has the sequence CAIRPGSLVDEQFF. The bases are TGTGCCATCAGACCGGGATCTCTGGTGGATGAGCAGTTCTTC.